The next 19 T cell receptor beta chains were all read from a single sample in a study of cytomegalovirus exposure and HLA in healthy donors. The PCR made use of 60 Vbeta and 13 Jbeta primers. Produced via immunoSEQ multiplex PCR; TCRdb's table is partial and in-frame only. The data show fewer than 200,000 clones, with roughly 88% seen just once and around 1.2% held by the top ten. Source material: PBMCs. These receptors were collected from a girl aged 2 to 10 in good health and CMV-seropositive.

The chain employs TRBV2 and TRBJ2-1; a possible D gene is TRBD2 (5 bases). Germline values: CDR1 SNHLY, CDR2 FYNNEI. This CDR3 is built from 11 residues. The V end was cut by 4 bases, the J end by 12 bases, with 10 bases between. The CDR3 reads CASSGSGGQFF. CDR3 sequence (DNA): TGTGCCAGCAGTGGTTCTGGAGGGCAGTTCTTC.

The chain links TRBV4-1 to TRBJ2-2; a weak D match, TRBD1 (5 bases). Trimming cost V 4 bases and J 1 base, with 7 bases left between them. The CDR3 length is 14 residues. CDR1 and CDR2 (germline): MGHRA, YSYEKL. DNA for the CDR3: TGCGCCAGCAGCCCCGGACAGAACACCGGGGAGCTGTTTTTT. Encoded protein: CASSPGQNTGELFF.

This chain joins TRBV25-1 and TRBJ1-6, with D maybe TRBD1 (5 bases). The germline V and J ends were trimmed by 2 bases and 10 bases, with 9 bases remaining between them. Germline CDR1 MGHDK, CDR2 SYGVNS. This CDR3 region has 13 residues. CDR3 DNA sequence: TGTGCCAGCAGTGAACCGGGGGAATCACCCCTCCACTTT. This translates into CASSEPGESPLHF.

The chain links TRBV28 to TRBJ2-2, with 8 bases lining up with TRBD1. V gave up 7 bases and J gave up 2 bases; unmatched junction bases: 15. Germline CDR1 MDHEN, CDR2 SYDVKM. The CDR3 runs 18 residues. The CDR3 DNA is TGTGCCAGCAACCCAACCGGGCATGGACAGGGAAACACCGGGGAGCTGTTTTTT. The encoded protein is CASNPTGHGQGNTGELFF.

Only one count was recorded for this clone. This chain joins TRBV27 and TRBJ1-5; D perhaps matches TRBD1 (5 bases). Trimming removed 3 bases from V and 7 bases from J, with 13 bases in between. The CDR3 is made up of 14 amino acids. The germline CDR1 and CDR2 sequences are MNHEY and SMNVEV (reference sequence). CDR3 in DNA: TGTGCCAGCAGTTTTTTCAGGGAGGGCCAGCCCCAGCATTTT. This gives the protein CASSFFREGQPQHF.

This rearrangement joins TRBV6-6 to TRBJ1-4, with a weak D call TRBD1 (5 bases). CDR1 MNHNY and CDR2 SVGAGI come from the germline V gene (reference sequence). The V end was cut by 0 bases, the J end by 8 bases, with 13 bases between. This CDR3 has 15 residues. The CDR3 protein is CASSYSGLMEEKLFF. The CDR3 DNA follows: TGTGCCAGCAGTTACTCGGGGCTAATGGAGGAAAAACTGTTTTTT.

The CDR3 protein is CASSRRGGRDDEQFF. The DNA of the CDR3 is TGTGCCAGCAGCCGACGGGGGGGCCGAGACGATGAGCAGTTCTTC. The rearrangement uses TRBV11-2 and TRBJ2-1; 8 nucleotides agree with TRBD2. CDR1 and CDR2 from the germline V gene are SGHAT and FQNNGV. The CDR3 has 15 residues. J gave up 8 bases and V 5 bases, and 11 bases lay outside the gene matches.

This clone was detected only once. The gene calls are TRBV7-2 and TRBJ2-7, with D possibly matching TRBD1 (8 bases). The germline CDR1 and CDR2 sequences are SGHTA and FQGNSA. The CDR3 spans 17 residues. V was trimmed by 3 bases and J by 3 bases, leaving 21 bases between them. This CDR3 reads CASSLTGGGTGGYEQYF. CDR3 coding DNA: TGTGCCAGCAGCTTGACGGGGGGAGGGACAGGTGGCTACGAGCAGTACTTC.

This rearrangement joins TRBV6-1 to TRBJ2-1; 10 bases agree with TRBD2. V shed 4 bases, J shed 2 bases, and the junction held 2 bases outside the gene matches. The CDR3 consists of 15 residues. Germline CDR1 and CDR2: MNHNS and SASEGT. The CDR3 loop is CASSGLAGAYNEQFF. The CDR3 region has the DNA TGTGCCAGCAGTGGGCTAGCGGGAGCCTACAATGAGCAGTTCTTC.

The rearrangement uses TRBV5-1 and TRBJ1-2; D might be TRBD1 (5 bases). V dropped 0 bases and J dropped 2 bases, with 14 bases sitting between them. The CDR3 totals 16 residues. Germline V gene data show CDR1 as SGHRS and CDR2 as YFSETQ. CDR3 region: CASSLARRGTNYGYTF. Written as DNA, the CDR3 is TGCGCCAGCAGCTTGGCCCGTAGGGGTACGAACTATGGCTACACCTTC.

The V and J genes are TRBV5-1 and TRBJ1-4; no definite D call. The CDR3 sequence is 13 residues long. CDR1 SGHRS and CDR2 YFSETQ come from the germline V gene. The ends were cut back, 0 bases at V and 7 bases at J, with 7 bases in the middle. The CDR3 sequence: CASSLDSSEKLFF. The DNA for the CDR3 is TGCGCCAGCAGCTTGGACAGTAGTGAAAAACTGTTTTTT.

The chain carries TRBV30 and TRBJ1-2; D perhaps matches TRBD1 (5 bases). The ends were cut back, 3 bases at V and 8 bases at J, with 13 bases in the middle. In germline, CDR1 is GTSNPN, CDR2 SVGIG (reference sequence). The CDR3 runs to 12 residues. The DNA for the CDR3 is TGTGCCTGGAGATGGGAAGGGGCCGGCTACACCTTC. It is translated as CAWRWEGAGYTF.

This clone appeared once. V usage is TRBV4-1 and J usage is TRBJ2-1; TRBD2 agrees at 13 bases. The germline gives CDR1 MGHRA, CDR2 YSYEKL. The ends lost 0 bases at V and 5 bases at J; junction bases unmatched: 4. The CDR3 contains 17 residues. In DNA, the CDR3 is TGCGCCAGCAGCCAAGAGACTAGCGGGAGGACGCACAATGAGCAGTTCTTC. It specifies CASSQETSGRTHNEQFF.

The chain has TRBV5-1 and TRBJ2-1; 10 bases map to TRBD2. The CDR3 runs to 20 residues. CDR1 is SGHRS and CDR2 is YFSETQ in the germline V gene. V lost 0 bases and J lost 8; bases outside the gene matches: 20. The CDR3 DNA sequence: TGCGCCAGCAGCTTGGCCCGGGTGGCAGGAGCGGGGGGGCCGATCGATGAGCAGTTCTTC. Translation gives CASSLARVAGAGGPIDEQFF. Combining the CDR3 with reference TRBV5-1 and TRBJ2-1 gives the whole variable domain KAGVTQTPRYLIKTRGQQVTLSCSPISGHRSVSWYQQTPGQGLQFLFEYFSETQRNKGNFPGRFSGRQFSNSRSEMNVSTLELGDSALYLCASSLARVAGAGGPIDEQFFGPGTRLTVL.

The chain couples TRBV9 to TRBJ2-1, with D perhaps TRBD2 (5 bases). Trimming stripped 2 bases from V and 0 bases from J, with 12 bases between. Germline CDR1 and CDR2: SGDLS and YYNGEE. The CDR3 sequence is 16 residues long. CDR3 in DNA: TGTGCCAGCAGCGTTGGGAGCACGAGCTCCTACAATGAGCAGTTCTTC. Protein product: CASSVGSTSSYNEQFF.

The chain has TRBV30 and TRBJ1-2; TRBD1 might be the D (5 bases). This CDR3 has 15 residues. With 0 bases removed from V and 4 bases from J, the gap between germline ends came to 15 bases. Per the germline V gene, CDR1 is GTSNPN and CDR2 is SVGIG (reference sequence). CDR3 DNA: TGTGCCTGGAGTGTACTTGGAACAGGCACCTATGGCTACACCTTC. Its protein is CAWSVLGTGTYGYTF.

This clone was detected only once. The V call is TRBV11-3, the J call TRBJ2-7, with TRBD1 matching 11 bases. Germline V gene sequence: CDR1 SGHNT, CDR2 YENEEA. The CDR3 consists of 14 residues. V dropped 5 bases and J dropped 4; count of bases not matched to a gene: 4. CDR3 residues: CASSPGQGAYEQYF. CDR3 nucleotide sequence: TGTGCCAGCAGCCCCGGACAGGGGGCTTACGAGCAGTACTTC.

This clone was recorded a few times. This chain links TRBV2 with TRBJ2-7, with a tentative D call TRBD1 (6 bases). V dropped 6 bases and J dropped 2 bases, with 17 bases sitting between them. The CDR3 consists of 15 residues. Germline-derived CDR1 and CDR2 are SNHLY and FYNNEI. The chain's CDR3 is CASRVDRSNPYEQYF. DNA of the CDR3: TGTGCCAGCAGAGTCGACAGGAGCAACCCCTACGAGCAGTACTTC.

The chain is built from TRBV18 and TRBJ2-3; 10 nucleotides line up with TRBD2. Unmatched junction bases numbered 3, after V lost 1 base and J lost 5 bases. This CDR3 has 15 residues. The V gene's germline CDR1 is KGHSH and CDR2 LQKENI. This CDR3 is CASSPRAGGLDTQYF. The CDR3 coding sequence is TGTGCCAGCTCACCACGAGCGGGGGGGCTAGATACGCAGTATTTT.